The rows below give T cell receptor beta chains drawn from one sample of a study of PD-1 blockade in classical Hodgkin lymphoma. Here immunoSEQ multiplex PCR was the method, and the copy in TCRdb shows in-frame clones only, minus some. In the table there are around 50,000 clones, roughly 90% of which are singletons. Material: peripheral blood mononuclear cells (PBMCs), obtained before the fourth cycle of nivolumab. The source of these receptors is a human donor with classical Hodgkin lymphoma. Each CDR3 is given with its conserved first and last residue. D genes are given only for firm matches. A row's size may be missing; if present it is once, few, many or a size class.

. | TRBJ2-1 | TRBV7-6 | TRBD2 | TGTGCCAGCAGACAAGGGACTAGCAGGTACAATGAGCAGTTCTTC | CASRQGTSRYNEQFF
once | TRBJ2-6 | TRBV30 | TRBD2 | TGTGCCTGGAGATCACTAGCGGGAGTAAGTGGGGCCAACGTCCTGACTTTC | CAWRSLAGVSGANVLTF
. | TRBJ2-4 | TRBV4-1 | . | TGCGCCAGCAGCCAAGATCCCATGAACAGAGGAGCCAAAAACATTCAGTACTTC | CASSQDPMNRGAKNIQYF
. | TRBJ1-2 | TRBV27 | TRBD1 | TGTGCCAGCAGTTTAGGACAGGGGCCCTATGGCTACACCTTC | CASSLGQGPYGYTF
. | TRBJ2-5 | TRBV18 | . | TGTGCCAGCTCACAGGTAGAAGAGACCCAGTACTTC | CASSQVEETQYF
few | TRBJ1-5 | TRBV4-1 | TRBD1 | TGCGCCAGCAGCCAAGCAGGGGGACTGTCAAGCAATCAGCCCCAGCATTTT | CASSQAGGLSSNQPQHF
. | TRBJ1-3 | TRBV18 | . | TGTGCCAGCTCACCACAGGACTCTGGAAACACCATATATTTT | CASSPQDSGNTIYF
. | TRBJ2-7 | TRBV7-9 | . | TGTGCCAGCAGCTTAGATCTGGGACACTACTACTACGAGCAGTACTTC | CASSLDLGHYYYEQYF
. | TRBJ2-7 | TRBV6-5 | . | TGTGCCAGCAGTAAGACAGATTGGGGCTACGAGCAGTACTTC | CASSKTDWGYEQYF
. | TRBJ2-1 | TRBV21-1 | . | TGTGCCAGCAGCAGGTCTGGTATTGAGCAGTTCTTC | CASSRSGIEQFF
. | TRBJ2-5 | TRBV19 | TRBD2 | TGTGCCAGGATTGAAGGGCCTCGACTAGCGGCGGGGGAGACCCAGTACTTC | CARIEGPRLAAGETQYF
. | TRBJ1-5 | TRBV19 | TRBD1 | TGTGCCAGTAGTATTAGAGGGACAGCATTTTCATATAGCAATCAGCCCCAGCATTTT | CASSIRGTAFSYSNQPQHF
. | TRBJ2-2 | TRBV6-1 | TRBD2 | TGTGCAGCAGGTGGGCTAGCGGGATACACCGGGGAGCTGTTTTTT | CAAGGLAGYTGELFF
. | TRBJ2-4 | TRBV2 | . | TGTGCCAGCAGTACGCCTCCCGGACCTCAGTACTTC | CASSTPPGPQYF
. | TRBJ1-1 | TRBV2 | . | TGTGCCAGCAATCCACAGAGACAGTACACTGAAGCTTTCTTT | CASNPQRQYTEAFF
once | TRBJ2-5 | TRBV19 | TRBD2 | TGTGCCAGCCAGCGGGGACTAGCGTTACAAGAGACCCAGTACTTC | CASQRGLALQETQYF
. | TRBJ2-5 | TRBV7-6 | . | TGTGCCAGCAGCAAAGAAGAGACCCAGTACTTC | CASSKEETQYF
. | TRBJ2-5 | TRBV7-9 | . | TGTGCCAGCAGCCGTGAGGAGACCCAGTACTTC | CASSREETQYF
once | TRBJ1-6 | TRBV30 | . | TGTGCCTGGAGCGGACCTGGACGGCAAGGTTCACCCCTCCACTTT | CAWSGPGRQGSPLHF
. | TRBJ2-3 | TRBV7-9 | TRBD1 | TGTGCCAGCATCCGGACAGGTCCCTACACAGATACGCAGTATTTT | CASIRTGPYTDTQYF
. | TRBJ2-7 | TRBV20-1 | TRBD1 | TGCAGTGCTGGACAGGGGTACGAGCAGTACTTC | CSAGQGYEQYF
. | TRBJ1-4 | TRBV9 | . | TGTGCCAGCAGCGTAGCGCCTACAACTAATGAAAAACTGTTTTTT | CASSVAPTTNEKLFF
. | TRBJ2-5 | TRBV5-4 | . | TGTGCCAGCAGCTTGGGACCCCGTAGGGGGCAAGAGACCCAGTACTTC | CASSLGPRRGQETQYF
. | TRBJ2-7 | TRBV29-1 | . | TGCAGCGTTGTAGGGGCGTACGAGCAGTACTTC | CSVVGAYEQYF
. | TRBJ1-2 | TRBV5-4 | TRBD1 | TGTGCCAGCACCAGGGACAGGGGAGGCGTTTATGGCTACACCTTC | CASTRDRGGVYGYTF
. | TRBJ1-2 | TRBV18 | TRBD1 | TGTGCCAGCTCACCCCGGGACAGGGACCGTTTCGGAGGCTACACCTTC | CASSPRDRDRFGGYTF
. | TRBJ2-1 | TRBV5-1 | . | TGCGCCAGCAGCGCTGGGAACAGTTTGTTCTCCTACAATGAGCAGTTCTTC | CASSAGNSLFSYNEQFF
. | TRBJ1-1 | TRBV5-1 | . | TGCGCCAGCCATTACGACAGGAACACTGAAGCTTTCTTT | CASHYDRNTEAFF
once | TRBJ2-1 | TRBV6-6 | TRBD2 | TGTGCCAGCAGTTACCCAGGCGGGAGGGCGGGCAATGAGCAGTTCTTC | CASSYPGGRAGNEQFF
. | TRBJ2-3 | TRBV11-2 | . | TGTGCCAGCAGCTTAATCACCCATACGCAGTATTTT | CASSLITHTQYF
once | TRBJ2-1 | TRBV7-9 | TRBD2 | TGTGCCAGCAGCTTCCCCGGGACTAGATGGTATGAGCAGTTCTTC | CASSFPGTRWYEQFF
. | TRBJ2-1 | TRBV10-3 | TRBD2 | TGTGCCATCAGTGTGCGCGGGAGCTCCTACAATGAGCAGTTCTTC | CAISVRGSSYNEQFF
once | TRBJ1-5 | TRBV2 | . | TGTGCCAGCAGTGAAAGGTGGCCGAGTCAGCCCCAGCATTTT | CASSERWPSQPQHF
. | TRBJ2-3 | TRBV12-5 | TRBD1 | TGTGCTAGTGGCTTGGACAGGGCGGGAGATACGCAGTATTTT | CASGLDRAGDTQYF
. | TRBJ2-1 | TRBV6-4 | TRBD2 | TGTGCCAGCAGTGAACGGACTAGGGGTAATGAGCAGTTCTTC | CASSERTRGNEQFF
once | TRBJ2-3 | TRBV6-6 | TRBD2 | TGTGCCAGCAGGACTAGCGGGAGTGATACGCAGTATTTT | CASRTSGSDTQYF
. | TRBJ2-3 | TRBV5-6 | TRBD2 | TGTGCCAGCAGCTTGGCCTCGTCCAGCGGGGTCACAGATACGCAGTATTTT | CASSLASSSGVTDTQYF